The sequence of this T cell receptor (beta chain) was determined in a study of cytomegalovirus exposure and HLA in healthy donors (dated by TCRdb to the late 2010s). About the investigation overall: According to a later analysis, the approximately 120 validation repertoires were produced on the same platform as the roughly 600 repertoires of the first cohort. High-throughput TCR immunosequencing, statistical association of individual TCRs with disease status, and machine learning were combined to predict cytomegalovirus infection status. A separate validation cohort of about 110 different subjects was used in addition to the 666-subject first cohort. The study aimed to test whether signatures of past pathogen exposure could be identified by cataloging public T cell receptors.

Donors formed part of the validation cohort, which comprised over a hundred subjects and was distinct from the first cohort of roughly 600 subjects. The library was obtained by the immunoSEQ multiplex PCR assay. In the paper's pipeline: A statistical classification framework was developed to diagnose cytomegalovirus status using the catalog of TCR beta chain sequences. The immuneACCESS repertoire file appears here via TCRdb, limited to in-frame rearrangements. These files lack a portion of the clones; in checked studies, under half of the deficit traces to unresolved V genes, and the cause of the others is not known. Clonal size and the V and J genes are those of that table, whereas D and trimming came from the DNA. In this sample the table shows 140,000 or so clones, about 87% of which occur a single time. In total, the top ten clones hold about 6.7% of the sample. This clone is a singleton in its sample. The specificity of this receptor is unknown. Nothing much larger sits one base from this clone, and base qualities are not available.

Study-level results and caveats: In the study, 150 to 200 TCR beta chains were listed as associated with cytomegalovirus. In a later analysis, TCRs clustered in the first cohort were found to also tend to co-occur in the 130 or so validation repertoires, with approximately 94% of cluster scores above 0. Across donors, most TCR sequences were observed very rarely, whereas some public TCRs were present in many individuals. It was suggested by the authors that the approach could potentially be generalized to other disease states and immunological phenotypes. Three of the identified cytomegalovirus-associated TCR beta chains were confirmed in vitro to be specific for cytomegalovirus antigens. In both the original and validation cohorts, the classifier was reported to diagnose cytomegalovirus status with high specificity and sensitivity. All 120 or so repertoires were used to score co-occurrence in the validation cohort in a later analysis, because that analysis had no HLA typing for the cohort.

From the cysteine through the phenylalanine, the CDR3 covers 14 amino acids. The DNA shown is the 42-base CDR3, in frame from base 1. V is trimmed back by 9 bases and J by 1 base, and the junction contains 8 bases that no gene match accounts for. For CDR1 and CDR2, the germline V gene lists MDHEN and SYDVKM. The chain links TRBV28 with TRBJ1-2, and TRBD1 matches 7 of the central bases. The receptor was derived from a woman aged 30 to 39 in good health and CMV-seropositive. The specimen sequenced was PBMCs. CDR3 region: CASLGQAFNYGYTF. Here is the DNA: TGTGCCAGTCTCGGACAGGCCTTTAACTATGGCTACACCTTC.